The 19 T cell receptor beta chains below come from one sample, sequenced in a study of regulatory T cells in long-lasting Graves disease (dated by TCRdb to the early 2020s). The library was built by means of multiplex PCR. Sequencing used an Illumina HiSeq 4000. To build TCR beta libraries, CDR3 regions were amplified by Arm-PCR using iRepertoire HTBI primers. The raw public data were reprocessed by TCRdb itself: fastp quality trimming at Q25, MiXCR clonotype calling, in-frame beta chains only. Every distinct CDR3 protein forms one entry, paired with its most common genes and DNA. The sample profile shows about 450,000 distinct CDR3 sequences; about a quarter of them were found once. About a quarter of the sample rests with the top ten. In the paper's terms, the time point label means: persistent/refractory GD, antithyroid drugs over 5 years with positive TRAb. For both TCR sequencing and RNA sequencing, RNA was extracted from PBMCs in TRIzol.

The sample was peripheral blood mononuclear cells (PBMCs), taken when the disease was refractory, from a patient treated with antithyroid drugs. These receptors all stem from a female donor with Graves disease.

The chain links TRBV6-1 to TRBJ2-6; D gene unclear. Germline V gene sequence: CDR1 MNHNS, CDR2 SASEGT. The CDR3 contains 14 residues. V was trimmed by 6 bases and J by 0 bases, leaving 6 bases between them. The CDR3 sequence: CASSPSSGANVLTF. The CDR3 DNA reads as TGTGCCAGCAGCCCTAGCTCTGGGGCCAACGTCCTGACTTTC.

The V and J genes are TRBV27 and TRBJ2-2; 9 bases fit TRBD1. There are 16 residues in the CDR3. Germline CDR1 reads MNHEY; CDR2 reads SMNVEV (reference sequence). V lost 8 bases to trimming and J lost 2 bases; unmatched junction nucleotides: 9. The CDR3 bases are TGTGCCAGCCGCCGGACAGGGGCGCAAAACACCGGGGAGCTGTTTTTT. This codes for CASRRTGAQNTGELFF.

The sample holds many counts of this clonotype. The CDR3 sequence: CASRPTGLKNIQYF. The CDR3 coding sequence is TGTGCCAGCAGACCGACGGGACTGAAAAACATTCAGTACTTC. The chain carries TRBV28 and TRBJ2-4; D might be TRBD2 (6 bases). The CDR3 length is 14 residues. Trimming cost V 6 bases and J 4 bases, with 13 bases left between them. Germline V gives CDR1 MDHEN, CDR2 SYDVKM. Together with reference TRBV28 and TRBJ2-4, the CDR3 gives the full variable domain: DVKVTQSSRYLVKRTGEKVFLECVQDMDHENMFWYRQDPGLGLRLIYFSYDVKMKEKGDIPEGYSVSREKKERFSLILESASTNQTSMYLCASRPTGLKNIQYFGAGTRLSVL.

The V gene is TRBV9, the J gene TRBJ1-3, with a possible D match to TRBD1 (6 bases). V lost 3 bases and J lost 2, with 9 bases in between. The CDR3 has 14 residues. The germline V gene has CDR1 SGDLS and CDR2 YYNGEE. The CDR3 DNA is TGTGCCAGCAGCGCACAGGGAGCTGGAAACACCATATATTTT. Translating it yields CASSAQGAGNTIYF.

This clonotype was recorded at least ten times. The chain is built from TRBV12-3 or TRBV12-4 and TRBJ2-7, with D hard to call. The CDR3 runs 13 residues. V was trimmed by 2 bases and J by 2 bases, leaving 7 bases between them. The CDR3 here is CASSLQAAYEQYF. As DNA, the CDR3 is TGTGCCAGCAGTTTACAAGCTGCCTACGAGCAGTACTTC.

This chain connects TRBV20-1 to TRBJ2-2; 8 bases fit TRBD1. Trimming cost V 5 bases and J 7 bases; bases outside gene matches: 9. The germline CDR1 and CDR2 sequences are DFQATT and SNEGSKA (reference sequence). The CDR3 sequence is 14 residues long. CDR3 DNA sequence: TGCAGTGCTGGCGGACAGGGTAACGTCGGGGAGCTGTTTTTT. It codes for CSAGGQGNVGELFF.

At least ten counts were recorded for this clonotype. The chain combines TRBV12-3 or TRBV12-4 with TRBJ2-5; 9 nucleotides align to TRBD2. Trimming at V came to 6 bases and at J to 3 bases, leaving 5 bases not matched to a gene. The CDR3 totals 14 residues. The CDR3 protein is CASSTSGGKETQYF. The CDR3 DNA follows: TGTGCCAGCAGCACCAGCGGGGGGAAAGAGACCCAGTACTTC.

This clonotype was observed a handful of times. The J gene is TRBJ2-7, the V gene TRBV7-8; the D is unclear. V lost 0 bases to trimming and J lost 1 base, with 7 bases between them. The CDR3 length is 14 residues. Germline CDR1 is SGHVS and CDR2 is FQNEAQ. The DNA for the CDR3 is TGTGCCAGCAGCTTAGCTCAGGATTCCTACGAGCAGTACTTC. It specifies CASSLAQDSYEQYF. Based on the CDR3 plus reference TRBV7-8 and TRBJ2-7, the full variable domain is GAGVSQSPRYKVAKRGQDVALRCDPISGHVSLFWYQQALGQGPEFLTYFQNEAQLDKSGLPSDRFFAERPEGSVSTLKIQRTQQEDSAVYLCASSLAQDSYEQYFGPGTRLTVT.

This clonotype was recorded at least ten times. J is TRBJ1-2 and V is TRBV20-1; D unclear. The ends were cut back, 2 bases at V and 3 bases at J, with 7 bases in the middle. Germline V gene sequence: CDR1 DFQATT, CDR2 SNEGSKA (reference sequence). The CDR3 is 12 residues long. The CDR3 spells CSARRADYGYTF. DNA of the CDR3: TGCAGTGCTAGACGGGCAGACTATGGCTACACCTTC.

As concerns this clonotype: This clone may be a read error of a much larger clone one base away. This chain connects TRBV6-2 or TRBV6-3 to TRBJ1-5; the D gene is possibly TRBD1 (5 bases). The germline gives CDR1 MNHEY, CDR2 SVGEGT. CDR3 length: 15 amino acids. CDR3 amino acids: CASRATAYSNRPQHF. The CDR3 DNA sequence: TGTGCCAGCAGGGCGACAGCCTATAGCAATCGGCCCCAGCATTTT.

This chain joins TRBV2 and TRBJ2-7; the match to TRBD1 covers 9 bases. The CDR3 has 15 amino acids. Germline values: CDR1 SNHLY, CDR2 FYNNEI. The trim removed 6 bases at V and 2 bases at J, leaving 8 bases unmatched. CDR3 protein: CASSLAWTGAYEQYF. The CDR3, as DNA: TGTGCCAGCAGCTTGGCCTGGACAGGGGCCTACGAGCAGTACTTC.

This clonotype occurred once. A much bigger clone sits one base away, suggesting this may be a read error. CDR3 nucleotides: TGTGCCAGCAGGGCCAACTACAATGAGCAGTTCTTC. Translating gives CASRANYNEQFF. The rearrangement uses TRBV6-1 and TRBJ2-1; D is ambiguous. Trimming removed 6 bases from V and 3 bases from J, with 6 bases in between. The CDR3 length is 12 residues. The germline V gene has CDR1 MNHNS and CDR2 SASEGT.

This clonotype has more than one count but fewer than ten. J is TRBJ1-5 and V is TRBV30; D possibly corresponds to TRBD1 (5 bases). V was trimmed by 3 bases and J by 6 bases, leaving 18 bases between them. The CDR3 is made up of 15 amino acids. In germline, CDR1 is GTSNPN, CDR2 SVGIG (reference sequence). The CDR3 spells CAWRRSGAGSQPQHF. The CDR3 DNA reads as TGTGCCTGGAGGCGATCTGGGGCAGGGAGTCAGCCCCAGCATTTT.

The chain combines TRBV7-2 with TRBJ2-7; D is ambiguous. In germline, CDR1 is SGHTA, CDR2 FQGNSA. This CDR3 has 14 amino acids. V was clipped by 1 base and J by 6 bases, with 13 bases between them. DNA for the CDR3: TGTGCCAGCAGCTTAGACCCTAGTTTTCCCGAGCAGTACTTC. Protein: CASSLDPSFPEQYF.

This clonotype was seen a few times. The V call is TRBV27, the J call TRBJ1-2, with 7 positions matching TRBD1. The ends lost 8 bases at V and 0 bases at J; junction bases unmatched: 9. Germline V gene sequence: CDR1 MNHEY, CDR2 SMNVEV (reference sequence). The CDR3 is 15 amino acids. The CDR3 is CASHRTGQANYGYTF. Written as DNA, the CDR3 is TGTGCCAGCCACCGGACAGGACAAGCTAACTATGGCTACACCTTC.

The rearrangement joins TRBV30 to TRBJ1-2, with TRBD1 matching over 8 bases. In germline, CDR1 is GTSNPN, CDR2 SVGIG (reference sequence). CDR3 size: 15 residues. V dropped 1 base and J dropped 7; count of bases not matched to a gene: 11. The CDR3 nucleotides read TGTGCCTGGAGTGCCACTCGGACAGGGAGGAGTGGCTACACCTTC. It specifies CAWSATRTGRSGYTF.

This clonotype was counted ten times or more. The genes are TRBV20-1 and TRBJ2-7; 9 nucleotides match TRBD1. With V trimmed by 3 bases and J by 7 bases, 4 bases remained unmatched. The CDR3 runs 12 residues. Per germline, CDR1 DFQATT and CDR2 SNEGSKA (reference sequence). This CDR3 reads CSASGTGREQYF. The DNA of the CDR3 is TGCAGTGCTAGCGGGACAGGGCGTGAGCAGTACTTC.

The V gene is TRBV6-2 or TRBV6-3, the J gene TRBJ1-1; a weak D match, TRBD1 (6 bases). Trimming left V 8 bases short and J 2 bases short, with 12 bases between. The CDR3 covers 13 residues. Per germline, CDR1 MNHEY and CDR2 SVGEGT. The CDR3 DNA reads as TGTGCCAGCTGGACAGAAATAAACACTGAAGCTTTCTTT. This gives the protein CASWTEINTEAFF.

Worth noting for this clonotype: A much larger clonotype is one base distant, so this may be a read error. The rearrangement uses TRBV20-1 and TRBJ2-7; TRBD2 matches 10 bases. Germline V gives CDR1 DFQATT, CDR2 SNEGSKA (reference sequence). CDR3 length: 15 amino acids. Written as DNA, the CDR3 is TGCAGTGCTAGAGAGACTAGCGGGTTTTCCTACGAGCGGTACTTC. This gives the protein CSARETSGFSYERYF.